This T cell receptor beta chain comes out of a study of cytomegalovirus exposure and HLA in healthy donors. Whole-study results and caveats: Later on, an analysis found that several of the most significant clusters appeared to be linked to common viral pathogens, which included parvovirus B19.

PCR amplification relied on 60 Vbeta primers (plus 13 Jbeta primers). TCRdb keeps only in-frame clones here, not all; method: immunoSEQ multiplex PCR. The sample contains around 130,000 clones, 81% of which appear only once. As to this clone: No antigen is known for it.

CDR3 length: 16 residues. The junction had 5 bases not matched to a gene; V was cut back by 3 bases and J by 4 bases. CDR1 is KGHSH and CDR2 is LQKENI in the germline V gene. The chain couples TRBV18 to TRBJ2-1; the match to TRBD2 covers 11 bases. The TCR comes from a man between 35 and 55 years old in good health and CMV-seronegative. What was sequenced was PBMCs. The CDR3 loop reads CASSPQGLAVYNEQFF. The DNA for the CDR3 is TGTGCCAGCTCACCGCAGGGACTAGCGGTATACAATGAGCAGTTCTTC.